The entry below gives a single T cell receptor (beta chain) sequence along with its context. Produced via immunoSEQ multiplex PCR; TCRdb's table is partial and in-frame only. The sample records a few hundred thousand clones, 85% to 90% being singletons. The CDR3 is made up of 13 amino acids. Trimming removed 3 bases from V and 4 bases from J, with 10 bases in between. Germline assignment: CDR1 SGHNT and CDR2 YYREEE (reference sequence). The sample originates from a study of blood T cell repertoires in COVID-19. The chain is built from TRBV5-4 and TRBJ1-2; D unclear. The clonotype was recovered from a woman aged 40 to 55 with acute or convalescent COVID-19. Sequenced sample: peripheral blood. In DNA, the CDR3 is TGTGCCAGCAGCTGGCTCGGGATCTATGGCTACACCTTC. It is translated as CASSWLGIYGYTF.